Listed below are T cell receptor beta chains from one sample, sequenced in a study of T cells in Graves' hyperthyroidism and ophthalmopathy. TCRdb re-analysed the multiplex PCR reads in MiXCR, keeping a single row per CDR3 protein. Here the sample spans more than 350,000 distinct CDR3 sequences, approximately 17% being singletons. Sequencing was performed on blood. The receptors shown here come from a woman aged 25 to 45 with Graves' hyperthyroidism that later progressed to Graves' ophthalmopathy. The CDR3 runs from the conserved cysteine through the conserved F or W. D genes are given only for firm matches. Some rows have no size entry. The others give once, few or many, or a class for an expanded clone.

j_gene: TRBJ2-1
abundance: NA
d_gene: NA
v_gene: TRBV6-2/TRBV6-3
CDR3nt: TGTGCCAGCAGGCCTGGCACTGGGTCCGATGAGCAGTTCTTC
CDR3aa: CASRPGTGSDEQFF

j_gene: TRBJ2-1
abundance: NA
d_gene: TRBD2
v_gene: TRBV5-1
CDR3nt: TGCGCCAGCAGCACTAGCGGGGGCCCTAACAATGAGCAGTTCTTC
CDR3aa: CASSTSGGPNNEQFF

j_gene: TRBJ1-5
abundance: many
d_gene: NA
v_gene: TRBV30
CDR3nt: TGTGCCTGGAGTGATCTAACGGGTCAGCCCCAGCATTTT
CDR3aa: CAWSDLTGQPQHF

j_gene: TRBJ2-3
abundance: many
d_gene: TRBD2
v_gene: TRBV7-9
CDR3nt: TGTGCCAGCAGCGACAGCGGGAGAGCAGATACGCAGTATTTT
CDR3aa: CASSDSGRADTQYF

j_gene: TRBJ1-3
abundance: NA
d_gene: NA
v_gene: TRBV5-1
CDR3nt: TGCGCCAGCAGCTTGAATCGGAACACCATATATTTT
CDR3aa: CASSLNRNTIYF

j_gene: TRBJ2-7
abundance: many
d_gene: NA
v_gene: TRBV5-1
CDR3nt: TGCGCCAGCAGCTTGCTAGCGCAGAGCTCCTACGAGCAGTACTTC
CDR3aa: CASSLLAQSSYEQYF

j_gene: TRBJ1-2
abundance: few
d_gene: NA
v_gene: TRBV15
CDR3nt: TGTGCCACCAGCTTCGGGGGGGGACCAGCTGGCACCTTC
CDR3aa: CATSFGGGPAGTF

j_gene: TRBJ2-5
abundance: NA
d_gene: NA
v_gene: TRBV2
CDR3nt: TGTGCCAGCAGTGAATTGCAGAGGGGAGAGACCCAGTACTTC
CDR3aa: CASSELQRGETQYF

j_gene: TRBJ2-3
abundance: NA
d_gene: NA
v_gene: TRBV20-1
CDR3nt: TGCAGTGCTAGGGGTGGAAACACAGATACGCAGTATTTT
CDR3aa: CSARGGNTDTQYF

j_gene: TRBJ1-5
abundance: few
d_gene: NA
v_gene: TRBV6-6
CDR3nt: TGTGCCAGCAGTTACCGGACGGGATTATATAGCAATCAGCCCCAGCATTTT
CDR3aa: CASSYRTGLYSNQPQHF

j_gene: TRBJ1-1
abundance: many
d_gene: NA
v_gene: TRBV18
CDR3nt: TGTGCCAGCTCACCACCGAGAGGACGGGGTGCTCCTGAAGCTTTCTTT
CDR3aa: CASSPPRGRGAPEAFF

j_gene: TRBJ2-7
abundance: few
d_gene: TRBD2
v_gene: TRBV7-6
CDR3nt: TGTGCCAGCAGCTTAGCGGTTAGGAGCGGGAGATCAGGGGAGCAGTACTTC
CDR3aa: CASSLAVRSGRSGEQYF

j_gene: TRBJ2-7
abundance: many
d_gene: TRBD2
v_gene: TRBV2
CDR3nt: TGTGCCAGCAGTGGGGACTATGCCTACGAGCAGTACTTC
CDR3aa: CASSGDYAYEQYF

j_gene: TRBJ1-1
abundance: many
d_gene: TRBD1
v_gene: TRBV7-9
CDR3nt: TGTGCCAGCAGCTCGGGACAGAACTTCCTAATGAACACTGAAGCTTTCTTT
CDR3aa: CASSSGQNFLMNTEAFF

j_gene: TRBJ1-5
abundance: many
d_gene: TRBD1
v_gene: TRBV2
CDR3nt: TGTGCCAGCAGTGAGGGACAGGGAGTACGGCAGCCCCAGCATTTT
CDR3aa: CASSEGQGVRQPQHF

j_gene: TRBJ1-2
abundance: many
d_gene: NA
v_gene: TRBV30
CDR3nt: TGTGCCTGCCTACGAGGGATTCTGAATGGCTACACCTTC
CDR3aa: CACLRGILNGYTF

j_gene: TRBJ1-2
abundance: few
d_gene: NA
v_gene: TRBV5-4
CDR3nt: TGTGCCAGCAGCCCCGGACAGCAGGAGGGGTACTATGGCTACACCTTC
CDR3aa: CASSPGQQEGYYGYTF

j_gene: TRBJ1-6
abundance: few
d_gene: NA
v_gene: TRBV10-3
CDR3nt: TGTGCCATCAGTGCCGGGCAGGGACAATTGGGACCCCTCCACTTT
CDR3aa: CAISAGQGQLGPLHF

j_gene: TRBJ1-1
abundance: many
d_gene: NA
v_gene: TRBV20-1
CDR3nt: TGCAGTGCCGGACTATACACTGAAGCTTTCTTT
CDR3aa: CSAGLYTEAFF

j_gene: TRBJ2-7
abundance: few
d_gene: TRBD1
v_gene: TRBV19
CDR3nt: TGTGCCAGTAGTGCGGGACAGGGTTTCTACGAGCAGTACTTC
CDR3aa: CASSAGQGFYEQYF

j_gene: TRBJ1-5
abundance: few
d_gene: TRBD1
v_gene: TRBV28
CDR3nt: TGTGCCTCCCGGTCGGTGGGACCCGGGACAGCAAGCAATCAGCCCCAGCATTTT
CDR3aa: CASRSVGPGTASNQPQHF

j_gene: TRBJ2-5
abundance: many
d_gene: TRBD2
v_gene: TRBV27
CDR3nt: TGTGCCAGCAGAGGCATAGCGGGGGTGAAAGAGACCCAGTACTTC
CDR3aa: CASRGIAGVKETQYF

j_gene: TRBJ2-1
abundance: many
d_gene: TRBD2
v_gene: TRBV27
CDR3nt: TGTGCCAGCAGTTTGTGGACTAGTGGAACTGAGCAGTTCTTC
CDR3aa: CASSLWTSGTEQFF

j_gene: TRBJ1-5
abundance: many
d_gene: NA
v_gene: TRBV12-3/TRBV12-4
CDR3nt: TGTGCCAGCAGTTCCAGGGTTTGGAATCAGCCCCAGCATTTT
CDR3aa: CASSSRVWNQPQHF

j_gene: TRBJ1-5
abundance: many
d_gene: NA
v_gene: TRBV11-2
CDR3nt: TGTGCCAGCAGCTTAGCGACAGTAGGGAGCAATCAGCCCCAGCATTTT
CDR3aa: CASSLATVGSNQPQHF

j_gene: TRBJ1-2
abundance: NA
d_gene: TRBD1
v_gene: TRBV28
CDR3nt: TGTGCCAGCAGTTTCTCGGACAGGGTCGTATACTATGGCTACACCTTC
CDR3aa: CASSFSDRVVYYGYTF

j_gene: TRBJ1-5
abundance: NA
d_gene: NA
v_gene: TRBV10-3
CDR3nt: TGTGCCATCAGTGCAGACCCAAATCAGCCCCAGCATTTT
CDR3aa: CAISADPNQPQHF

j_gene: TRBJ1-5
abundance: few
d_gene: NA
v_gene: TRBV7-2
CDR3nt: TGTGCCAGCAGCTTACAGGCCACGAGGCCCCAGCATTTT
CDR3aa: CASSLQATRPQHF